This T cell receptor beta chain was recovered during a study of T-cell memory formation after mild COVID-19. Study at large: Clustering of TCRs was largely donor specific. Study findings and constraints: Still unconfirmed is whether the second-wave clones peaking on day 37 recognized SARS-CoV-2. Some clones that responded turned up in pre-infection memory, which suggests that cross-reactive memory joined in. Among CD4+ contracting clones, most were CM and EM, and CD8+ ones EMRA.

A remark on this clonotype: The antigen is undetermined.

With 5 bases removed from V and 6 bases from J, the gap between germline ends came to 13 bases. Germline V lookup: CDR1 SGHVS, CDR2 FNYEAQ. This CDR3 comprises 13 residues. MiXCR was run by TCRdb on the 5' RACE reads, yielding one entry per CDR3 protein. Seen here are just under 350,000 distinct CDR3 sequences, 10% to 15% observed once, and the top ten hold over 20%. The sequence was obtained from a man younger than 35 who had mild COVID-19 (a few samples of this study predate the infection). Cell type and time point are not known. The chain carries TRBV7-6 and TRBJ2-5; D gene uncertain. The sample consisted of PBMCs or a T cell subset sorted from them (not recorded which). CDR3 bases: TGTGCCAGCAGCCCGGCCCCGGGCCAGACCCAGTACTTC. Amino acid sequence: CASSPAPGQTQYF.